This T cell receptor beta chain was sequenced in a study of Tregs in tolerant kidney transplant recipients. Study findings and constraints: In tolerant patients, donor-specific Tregs outgrew total Tregs, suggesting antigen-driven expansion.

Mixed chimerism was transient after nonmyeloablative marrow transplants from related graft donors. Unstimulated regulatory T cells (CD4+CD25+CD127-), CD4+CD25- non-regulatory cells, CD4 and CD8 cells were FACS-sorted from thawed PBMCs. About this clone: Its specificity is unknown. Read sequence stops 3 residues before the CDR3 end, and the germline J gene provides the missing end.

Some clones are missing from TCRdb's copy, which holds only in-frame ones; the method was immunoSEQ multiplex PCR. The listing records 12,000 to 15,000 clones. This CDR3 comprises 15 residues. Germline CDR1 KGHSY, CDR2 FQNENV. V was pared by 2 bases and J by 4 bases, with 14 bases between. The specimen comprised CD4+ T cells from blood (PBMCs), sampled 12 months after the transplant. The TCR sequence derives from a human patient who received a combined kidney and bone marrow transplant. A share of the T cells may be of graft donor origin. The chain couples TRBV16 to TRBJ2-5, with D possibly TRBD2 on 6 matching bases. This CDR3 is CASSQGGVPGETQYF. The covered CDR3 bases are TGTGCCAGCAGCCAAGGAGGGGTCCCGGGAGAGACC. The full variable domain, completed using reference TRBV16 and TRBJ2-5, is GEEVAQTPKHLVRGEGQKAKLYCAPIKGHSYVFWYQQVLKNEFKFLISFQNENVFDETGMPKERFSAKCLPNSPCSLEIQATKLEDSAVYFCASSQGGVPGETQYFGPGTRLLVL.